This is a list of T cell receptor beta chains from one sample in a study of blood T cell repertoires in COVID-19. TCRdb's table, derived via immunoSEQ multiplex PCR, lists solely in-frame clones and lacks some. The sample shows about 160,000 clones, 80% to 90% of them seen only once. Input material: peripheral blood. The receptors come from an older woman with COVID-19, enrolled during active disease. Both conserved end residues are part of each CDR3. The D gene is left open where the match is weak. Where a row states a size, it is once, few, many or the class of an expanded clone; other rows omit it.

d_call	clone_size	cdr3_length	j_call	v_call	cdr3_nt	cdr3_aa
NA	NA	14	TRBJ1-1	TRBV28	TGTGCCAGCCCCCCGGGGGTCAAAAACACTGAAGCTTTCTTT	CASPPGVKNTEAFF
NA	NA	11	TRBJ1-1	TRBV5-5	TGTGCCAGCAGTTGGGACATAGAAGCTTTCTTT	CASSWDIEAFF
NA	NA	15	TRBJ1-6	TRBV10-3	TGTGCCATCAGTGAGGGCAGTTTCTATAATTCACCCCTCCACTTT	CAISEGSFYNSPLHF
TRBD1	NA	15	TRBJ1-4	TRBV9	TGTGCCAGCAGCGACCCCGGACAGGGTCGTGAAAAACTGTTTTTT	CASSDPGQGREKLFF
NA	few	15	TRBJ1-5	TRBV19	TGTGCCAGTAGTATATATCTAACGTACAATCAGCCCCAGCATTTT	CASSIYLTYNQPQHF
TRBD2	NA	16	TRBJ2-7	TRBV5-1	TGCGCCAGCAGCTTGGGCCAGCGGGGGCCTTCCTACGAGCAGTACTTC	CASSLGQRGPSYEQYF
TRBD2	NA	20	TRBJ2-5	TRBV7-8	TGTGCCAGCAGCCTGAAGCGGGGAAAACCTACCTCCGGGGGGATGGAGACCCAGTACTTC	CASSLKRGKPTSGGMETQYF
NA	once	14	TRBJ2-5	TRBV7-7	TGTGCTAGCAGCTCCCCGATGAGCGTAGAGACCCAGTACTTC	CASSSPMSVETQYF
TRBD2	NA	17	TRBJ2-5	TRBV5-1	TGCGCCAGCAGCTTGGGTGCCTCTAGCGGGGGAAGGGAGACCCAGTACTTC	CASSLGASSGGRETQYF
NA	NA	16	TRBJ1-5	TRBV3-1/TRBV3-2	TGTGCCAGCAGCCAAGAAACAGGACCACGCAATCAGCCCCAGCATTTT	CASSQETGPRNQPQHF
TRBD1	NA	16	TRBJ1-5	TRBV3-1/TRBV3-2	TGTGCCAGCAGCACAGGGGTCCCATATAGCAATCAGCCCCAGCATTTT	CASSTGVPYSNQPQHF
NA	NA	13	TRBJ1-1	TRBV12-3/TRBV12-4	TGTGCCAGCAGCCCCCGGGGGGGAACTGAAGCTTTCTTT	CASSPRGGTEAFF
TRBD2	NA	17	TRBJ2-5	TRBV5-6	TGTGCCAGCAGCTTGGGACTAGCGGGGGGGAATCAAGAGACCCAGTACTTC	CASSLGLAGGNQETQYF
TRBD1	NA	16	TRBJ2-3	TRBV5-1	TGCGCCAGCAGAGACACAGGGGGCGCCAGCACAGATACGCAGTATTTT	CASRDTGGASTDTQYF
NA	NA	14	TRBJ2-1	TRBV20-1	TGCAGTGCTAGTTGGGACTCCCTCTACAATGAGCAGTTCTTC	CSASWDSLYNEQFF
NA	NA	15	TRBJ2-4	TRBV7-2	TGTGCCAGCAGTTTCGGGGTTTTAGCCAAAAACATTCAGTACTTC	CASSFGVLAKNIQYF
NA	NA	15	TRBJ2-1	TRBV5-1	TGCGCCAGCAGCTTGGGCCAGGGGCTCTACAATGAGCAGTTCTTC	CASSLGQGLYNEQFF
NA	NA	14	TRBJ2-7	TRBV18	TGTGCCAGCTCACCTCAGGTGAAGGCCTCCGAGCAGTACTTC	CASSPQVKASEQYF
NA	NA	16	TRBJ2-3	TRBV5-5	TGTGCCAGCAGCTTTCGTCCAAGCCCGAGCACAGATACGCAGTATTTT	CASSFRPSPSTDTQYF
TRBD1	NA	14	TRBJ2-3	TRBV7-9	TGTGCCAGCAGCTTAGAGGGACAGGGGGATACGCAGTATTTT	CASSLEGQGDTQYF
NA	NA	13	TRBJ1-1	TRBV7-9	TGTGCCAGCAGCTTAGTTAGCACAGGTGAAGCTTTCTTT	CASSLVSTGEAFF
TRBD1	NA	14	TRBJ1-2	TRBV28	TGTGCCAGCAGTCTTGGACAGGAAAGCTATGGCTACACCTTC	CASSLGQESYGYTF
NA	NA	15	TRBJ1-4	TRBV18	TGTGCCAGCTCCGATTCCAAGGGGATTAATGAAAAACTGTTTTTT	CASSDSKGINEKLFF
NA	NA	12	TRBJ2-1	TRBV12-3/TRBV12-4	TGTGCCAGCAGCCCCGCGGACAATGAGCAGTTCTTC	CASSPADNEQFF
TRBD1	NA	15	TRBJ1-4	TRBV19	TGTGCCAGTAGTATCGGGGACAGGGGGGAAGAAAAACTGTTTTTT	CASSIGDRGEEKLFF
NA	NA	12	TRBJ1-2	TRBV5-1	TGCGCCAGCAGCTTACAGAACTATGGCTACACCTTC	CASSLQNYGYTF
NA	NA	18	TRBJ1-2	TRBV13	TGTGCCAGCAGCCAAATCGGCCTCTTCGGGGTAACTAACTATGGCTACACCTTC	CASSQIGLFGVTNYGYTF
NA	NA	14	TRBJ1-2	TRBV30	TGTGCCTGGAGTGAAGAGCCAGGATTCTATGGCTACACCTTC	CAWSEEPGFYGYTF
NA	NA	14	TRBJ1-5	TRBV20-1	TGCAGTGCTAGTAAGGGGCAAGGGAATCAGCCCCAGCATTTT	CSASKGQGNQPQHF
NA	NA	17	TRBJ2-6	TRBV5-1	TGCGCCAGCAGCCCACAGGGGGGGGCCACTGGGGCCAACGTCCTGACTTTC	CASSPQGGATGANVLTF
NA	NA	11	TRBJ2-3	TRBV6-2/TRBV6-3	TGTGCCAGCAGTTACCGAGCGCAATCGTATTTT	CASSYRAQSYF
TRBD1	once	16	TRBJ1-1	TRBV5-1	TGCGCCAGCAGCTGGGGGACAGGGCTGTTTAAGCCTGAAGCTTTCTTT	CASSWGTGLFKPEAFF
TRBD2	NA	16	TRBJ2-5	TRBV5-1	TGCGCCAGCAGCTTGGGGTCTAGCGGGTCGGGGGAGACCCAGTACTTC	CASSLGSSGSGETQYF
NA	NA	13	TRBJ1-2	TRBV27	TGTGCCAGCGCTCGCGGTACTAACTATGGCTACACCTTC	CASARGTNYGYTF
NA	NA	12	TRBJ1-3	TRBV21-1	TGTGCCAGCAGGATACAGAAGGGGTCCATATATTTT	CASRIQKGSIYF
TRBD1	NA	14	TRBJ1-2	TRBV7-2	TGTGCCAGCAGCTTAGCCGGGACAGGGGTAGATCCGATCTTC	CASSLAGTGVDPIF
TRBD2	NA	15	TRBJ2-1	TRBV29-1	TGCAGCGTTGAACGACGCGGGGGGGCCGGGGATGAGCAGTTCTTC	CSVERRGGAGDEQFF
TRBD1	NA	14	TRBJ1-1	TRBV30	TGTGCCTGGAGTAAGGACAGGCTGAACACTGAAGCTTTCTTT	CAWSKDRLNTEAFF
TRBD2	NA	16	TRBJ2-1	TRBV9	TGTGCCAGCAGCGGTTTAGCGGGGGGGTCCTACAATGAGCAGTTCTTC	CASSGLAGGSYNEQFF
NA	NA	13	TRBJ1-1	TRBV6-6	TGTGCCAGCACCCCTCGCGGGGTCACTGAAGCTTTCTTT	CASTPRGVTEAFF
TRBD2	NA	16	TRBJ2-7	TRBV13	TGTGCCAGCAGCTTAGGCCTCGTAGCGGGGAATTACGAGCAGTACTTC	CASSLGLVAGNYEQYF
TRBD1	once	16	TRBJ2-2	TRBV5-1	TGCGCCAGCAGCTTGCAAGGGACAGGGGTGAACGGGGAGCTGTTTTTT	CASSLQGTGVNGELFF
NA	once	14	TRBJ2-2	TRBV19	TGTGCCAGTAGTATACTTTTTCGCGGCGGGGAGCTGTTTTTT	CASSILFRGGELFF
TRBD2	NA	15	TRBJ2-7	TRBV7-9	TGTGCCAGCAGCCCCTTAGCGGGGGTGATGGGCGAGCAGTACTTC	CASSPLAGVMGEQYF
NA	NA	15	TRBJ2-4	TRBV29-1	TGCAGCGTCACCGGGACTTCCCACGGAGCGGACATTCAGTACTTC	CSVTGTSHGADIQYF
NA	NA	13	TRBJ2-7	TRBV29-1	TGCAGCGTTGAACGAACAGGGAGCTCCGAGCAGTACTTC	CSVERTGSSEQYF
NA	NA	18	TRBJ1-1	TRBV19	TGTGCCAGTACCACCCGGCATCAACTTGGGGGGTCGAACACTGAAGCTTTCTTT	CASTTRHQLGGSNTEAFF
NA	NA	13	TRBJ1-2	TRBV5-5	TGTGCCAGCAGCCCGGGAGGGGACTATGGCTACACCTTC	CASSPGGDYGYTF